These 22 T cell receptor beta chains were all obtained from the same sample, sequenced in a study of T cell responses to AZD1222 COVID-19 vaccine. TCRdb keeps only in-frame clones here, not all; method: immunoSEQ multiplex PCR. In the table there are approximately 120,000 clones, 80% to 90% of which are singletons. This sample comprised peripheral blood, obtained on day 0 of AZD1222 vaccination. The source of these receptors is an adult in good health.

V gene TRBV2 combines with J gene TRBJ1-1, with unresolved D. The germline V gene encodes CDR1 SNHLY and CDR2 FYNNEI. This CDR3 has 17 amino acids. Trimming shortened V by 3 bases and J by 2 bases, and 19 bases separated the two germline ends. CDR3: CASSDGLRARINTEAFF. CDR3 DNA sequence: TGTGCCAGCAGTGATGGCCTTAGGGCCAGGATCAACACTGAAGCTTTCTTT.

The chain employs TRBV19 and TRBJ1-4, with 7 bases aligning to TRBD1. The CDR3 has 13 amino acids. Germline V CDR1 and CDR2: LNHDA, SQIVND (reference sequence). The V segment lost 6 bases and the J segment 7 bases; nucleotides outside the gene matches: 5. The CDR3 reads CASSPGGGEKLFF. CDR3 nucleotides: TGTGCCAGTAGCCCAGGGGGGGGTGAAAAACTGTTTTTT. The entire variable domain, with the rest obtained from reference TRBV19 and TRBJ1-4, is as follows: DGGITQSPKYLFRKEGQNVTLSCEQNLNHDAMYWYRQDPGQGLRLIYYSQIVNDFQKGDIAEGYSVSREKKESFPLTVTSAQKNPTAFYLCASSPGGGEKLFFGSGTQLSVL.

This clone showed up just a few times. V usage is TRBV29-1 and J usage is TRBJ1-3; 10 bases are a match to TRBD1. V was clipped by 4 bases and J by 4 bases; unmatched bases: 7. The CDR3 runs 15 residues. Germline V gene lookup returns CDR1 SQVTM and CDR2 ANQGSEA. The chain's CDR3 is CSVARDRGSGNTIYF. DNA for the CDR3: TGCAGCGTTGCCCGGGACAGGGGAAGCGGAAACACCATATATTTT.

The J gene is TRBJ2-1, the V gene TRBV19; D ambiguous. The CDR3 is made up of 12 amino acids. Germline V CDR1 and CDR2: LNHDA, SQIVND (reference sequence). Trimming removed 5 bases at V and 5 bases at J, with 7 bases between. CDR3: CASSWLDNEQFF. DNA for the CDR3: TGTGCCAGTAGTTGGCTAGACAATGAGCAGTTCTTC.

The chain joins TRBV15 to TRBJ2-2, with no clear D. The CDR3 contains 14 residues. CDR1 is LNHNV, CDR2 YYDKDF, per germline (reference sequence). The V gene lost 6 bases and the J gene lost 1 base, with 9 bases spanning the gap. The CDR3 sequence: CATRPGGNTGELFF. CDR3 nucleotides: TGTGCCACCAGGCCAGGTGGGAACACCGGGGAGCTGTTTTTT.

This chain links TRBV30 with TRBJ1-2; perhaps TRBD1 as D (5 bases). Deletions cut 8 bases from V and 8 bases from J, with 18 bases between. Germline assignment: CDR1 GTSNPN and CDR2 SVGIG (reference sequence). The CDR3 is made up of 12 amino acids. CDR3 residues: CAGGRGGDGYTF. The CDR3 bases are TGTGCCGGGGGGAGGGGCGGGGACGGCTACACCTTC.

As DNA, the CDR3 is TGTGCCAGCAGCCCTCACGAGAGCGGGAGGAACAATGAGCAGTTCTTC. It codes for CASSPHESGRNNEQFF. The V gene is TRBV3-1 (or the pseudogene TRBV3-2), the J gene TRBJ2-1, with 9 bases aligning to TRBD2. Losses at the gene ends were 4 bases for V and 5 bases for J; bases not matched to a gene: 9. CDR1 is LGHDT and CDR2 is YNNKEL in the germline V gene (reference sequence). CDR3 size: 16 residues.

A word on this clone: This specimen includes other DNA sequences encoding the same CDR3. The V gene is TRBV9, the J gene TRBJ2-7, with D possibly matching TRBD1 (6 bases). CDR1 SGDLS and CDR2 YYNGEE come from the germline V gene. V was pared by 0 bases and J by 0 bases, with 7 bases between. The CDR3 covers 14 residues. CDR3 amino acids: CASSVEGDSYEQYF. The CDR3 nucleotides read TGTGCCAGCAGCGTAGAGGGGGACTCCTACGAGCAGTACTTC.

J is TRBJ1-1 and V is TRBV7-9; D not resolved. Germline V gives CDR1 SEHNR, CDR2 FQNEAQ (reference sequence). Trimming stripped 2 bases from V and 5 bases from J, with 12 bases between. This CDR3 region has 14 residues. CDR3 loop: CASSLNSRGTEAFF. CDR3 DNA sequence: TGTGCCAGCAGCTTAAATAGTCGAGGGACTGAAGCTTTCTTT.

V and J are TRBV27 and TRBJ1-2, with no clear D. Germline assignment: CDR1 MNHEY and CDR2 SMNVEV (reference sequence). The CDR3 covers 13 residues. Trimming stripped 5 bases from V and 2 bases from J, with 9 bases between. The CDR3 is CASSDGQNYGYTF. As DNA, the CDR3 is TGTGCCAGCAGTGATGGCCAGAACTATGGCTACACCTTC.

The chain couples TRBV11-1 to TRBJ1-2, with 7 bases lining up with TRBD1. The CDR3 has 15 amino acids. The J segment lost 2 bases and the V segment lost 5 bases, leaving 8 bases of the junction unmatched. The V gene's germline CDR1 is SGHAT and CDR2 FQDESV (reference sequence). The CDR3 sequence is CASSNRDSRNYGYTF. In DNA form, the CDR3 reads TGTGCCAGCAGCAACCGGGACAGTCGAAACTATGGCTACACCTTC.

CDR3: CASSLVGQGTEAFF. The CDR3 DNA reads as TGTGCCAGCAGCTTGGTGGGACAGGGAACCGAAGCTTTCTTT. The chain combines TRBV5-4 with TRBJ1-1; TRBD1 aligns across 9 bases. V gave up 0 bases and J gave up 8 bases; unmatched junction bases: 5. The CDR3 covers 14 residues. Germline CDR1 reads SGHNT; CDR2 reads YYREEE (reference sequence).

The table lists this clone with a count of one. This chain links TRBV5-1 with TRBJ2-7, with D tentatively TRBD1 (5 bases). The CDR3 has 13 amino acids. Trimming stripped 4 bases from V and 6 bases from J, with 14 bases between. CDR1 and CDR2 from the germline V gene are SGHRS and YFSETQ. The CDR3 reads CASSRSAGAEQYF. The CDR3 DNA is TGCGCCAGCAGCAGGTCCGCTGGGGCCGAGCAGTACTTC.

The chain links TRBV9 to TRBJ2-1, with 7 bases fitting TRBD2. The J segment lost 1 base and the V segment lost 6 bases, leaving 1 base of the junction unmatched. Germline CDR1 reads SGDLS; CDR2 reads YYNGEE. The CDR3 has 13 amino acids. The CDR3 sequence is CASTGGSYNEQFF. The CDR3 DNA follows: TGTGCCAGCACGGGGGGATCCTACAATGAGCAGTTCTTC.

V gene TRBV5-1 combines with J gene TRBJ2-7; no clear D. CDR1 SGHRS and CDR2 YFSETQ come from the germline V gene. The V end lost 0 bases, the J end lost 6 bases, and 7 bases lay between the germline ends. The CDR3 contains 12 residues. The CDR3 reads CASSLGAREQYF. CDR3 sequence (DNA): TGCGCCAGCAGCTTGGGGGCGCGCGAGCAGTACTTC.

This clone appeared a single time. The gene calls are TRBV27 and TRBJ1-1; 7 bases fit TRBD1. From germline, CDR1 is MNHEY and CDR2 SMNVEV (reference sequence). V trimming: 5 bases; J trimming: 0 bases; junction bases outside the gene matches: 12. The CDR3 has 17 residues. CDR3 sequence: CASSDTQQGLLNTEAFF. The DNA of the CDR3 is TGTGCCAGCAGTGATACACAACAGGGGCTGCTGAACACTGAAGCTTTCTTT.

The V call is TRBV7-6, the J call TRBJ1-2, with D perhaps matching TRBD1 (6 bases). Deletions cut 1 base from V and 6 bases from J, with 9 bases between. The CDR3 spans 13 residues. Germline V gives CDR1 SGHVS, CDR2 FNYEAQ. The chain's CDR3 is CASSLGTGHGYTF. The CDR3 nucleotides are TGTGCCAGCAGCTTAGGAACAGGGCATGGCTACACCTTC. Drawing the rest from reference TRBV7-6 and TRBJ1-2, the complete variable domain is GAGVSQSPRYKVTKRGQDVALRCDPISGHVSLYWYRQALGQGPEFLTYFNYEAQQDKSGLPNDRFSAERPEGSISTLTIQRTEQRDSAMYRCASSLGTGHGYTFGSGTRLTVV.

The V call is TRBV12-3 or TRBV12-4, the J call TRBJ2-7; 7 bases map to TRBD1. Trimming at V came to 4 bases and at J to 4 bases, leaving 4 bases not matched to a gene. The CDR3 is 13 amino acids. The CDR3 sequence: CASSSGRGYEQYF. CDR3 DNA sequence: TGTGCCAGCAGTTCAGGCAGGGGGTACGAGCAGTACTTC.

This clone was picked up a small number of times. This rearrangement joins TRBV7-2 to TRBJ2-5; weak D call: TRBD2 (5 bases). The length of the CDR3 is 14 residues. With 2 bases removed from V and 0 bases from J, the gap between germline ends came to 7 bases. The germline CDR1 and CDR2 sequences are SGHTA and FQGNSA. This CDR3 reads CASSLRGYQETQYF. The CDR3 DNA reads as TGTGCCAGCAGCTTACGGGGTTACCAAGAGACCCAGTACTTC.

In its sample, this clone was seen once. The J gene is TRBJ1-4, the V gene TRBV9; no clear D gene. The CDR3 covers 15 residues. Germline V gene sequence: CDR1 SGDLS, CDR2 YYNGEE. The V gene lost 3 bases and the J gene lost 3 bases, with 12 bases spanning the gap. The DNA of the CDR3 is TGTGCCAGCAGCGCCCGACCGGAGGCTAATGAAAAACTGTTTTTT. It translates to CASSARPEANEKLFF.

The V and J genes are TRBV28 and TRBJ2-5, with D maybe TRBD1 (5 bases). The germline V gene has CDR1 MDHEN and CDR2 SYDVKM. Trimming left V 7 bases short and J 3 bases short, with 15 bases between. CDR3 length equals 14 residues. The CDR3 sequence: CASTVVDTKETQYF. CDR3 coding DNA: TGTGCCAGCACCGTGGTGGACACAAAAGAGACCCAGTACTTC.

This chain joins TRBV24-1 and TRBJ2-7; TRBD1 matches 11 bases. Trimming removed 6 bases from V and 6 bases from J; junction bases left unmatched: 3. The germline CDR1 and CDR2 sequences are KGHDR and SFDVKD. The CDR3 loop spans 13 amino acids. The CDR3 reads CATSSGQGGEQYF. The CDR3 DNA follows: TGTGCCACCAGTTCGGGACAGGGGGGCGAGCAGTACTTC.